The entry that follows covers one T cell receptor beta chain sequence. The antigen remains undetermined. This sample is drawn from a study of cytomegalovirus exposure and HLA in healthy donors. Broader study findings: Presence/absence analyses treated sequencing depth as roughly uniform across donors. A later analysis found most CMV-associated TCR beta chains apparently HLA-restricted. HLA-A and HLA-B allele assignments for most subjects were reportedly predicted accurately using TCR beta sequences. Analysis was performed later, and it showed HLA-associated TCR beta chains to be more clonally expanded than equally common others.

13 Jbeta primers and 60 Vbeta primers were used for the PCR. The protocol was immunoSEQ multiplex PCR, while the TCRdb copy is restricted to in-frame clones and leaves out a portion. Of just over 150,000 clones listed, roughly 85% are singletons. This clonotype was sampled from a woman between 50 and 59 years old in good health and CMV-seropositive. What was sequenced was PBMCs.

The CDR3 loop reads CASSPGFDIQYF. The CDR3 coding sequence is TGCGCCAGCAGCCCAGGGTTTGACATTCAGTACTTC. The gene calls are TRBV4-3 and TRBJ2-4; D perhaps matches TRBD1 (5 bases). The germline V gene has CDR1 LGHNA and CDR2 YSLEER. This CDR3 has 12 amino acids. Deletions cut 4 bases from V and 8 bases from J, with 9 bases between.